This record concerns one TCR beta chain sequence. Its antigen is unknown. The method was immunoSEQ multiplex PCR; TCRdb's version includes in-frame clones alone and lacks a portion of them. The table lists 80,000 to 100,000 clones, approximately 90% of them singletons. This specimen belongs to a study of graft-versus-host responses after intestinal transplantation. Study background: As for transplant type, recipients had multivisceral, liver-intestinal, or isolated intestinal grafts.

Source: unstimulated CD4+ T cells sorted from spleen or lymph node cells, taken before intestinal transplant. The receptor's source is a human donor who received an intestinal transplant.

This CDR3 reads CASSEDRAPDTQYF. The CDR3 DNA reads as TGCGCCAGCAGCGAGGACAGGGCTCCAGATACGCAGTATTTT. The chain joins TRBV5-1 to TRBJ2-3; 8 positions match TRBD1. Germline trimming cut 4 bases from V and 4 bases from J; bases unmatched to any gene: 5. Germline CDR1 SGHRS, CDR2 YFSETQ. This CDR3 comprises 14 residues.